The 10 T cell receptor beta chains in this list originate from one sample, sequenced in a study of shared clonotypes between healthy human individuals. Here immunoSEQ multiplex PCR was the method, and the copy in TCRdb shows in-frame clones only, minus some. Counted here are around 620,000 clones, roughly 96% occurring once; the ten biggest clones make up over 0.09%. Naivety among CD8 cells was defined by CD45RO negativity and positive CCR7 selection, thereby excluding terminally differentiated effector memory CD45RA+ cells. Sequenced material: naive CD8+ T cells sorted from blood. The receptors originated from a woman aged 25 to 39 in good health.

The chain's CDR3 is CAISEGPQILRRNYGYTF. The CDR3 nucleotides are TGTGCCATCAGTGAAGGGCCCCAGATCCTTAGGCGCAACTATGGCTACACCTTC. The chain uses TRBV10-3 and TRBJ1-2; the D is unclear. CDR1 and CDR2 (germline): ENHRY, SYGVKD. The CDR3 is made up of 18 amino acids. Trimming pared 3 bases from V and 2 bases from J, leaving 22 bases between.

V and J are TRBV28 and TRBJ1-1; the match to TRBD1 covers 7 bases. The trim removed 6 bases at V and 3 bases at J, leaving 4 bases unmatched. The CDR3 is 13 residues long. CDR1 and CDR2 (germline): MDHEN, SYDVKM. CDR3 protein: CASRRGGDTEAFF. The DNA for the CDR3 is TGTGCCAGCAGGCGAGGGGGCGACACTGAAGCTTTCTTT.

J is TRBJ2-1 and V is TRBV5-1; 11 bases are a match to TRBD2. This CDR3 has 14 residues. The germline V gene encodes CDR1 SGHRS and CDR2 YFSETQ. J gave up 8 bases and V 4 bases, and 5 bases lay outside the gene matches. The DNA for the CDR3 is TGCGCCAGCAGCCTGACTAGCGGGAAAGATGAGCAGTTCTTC. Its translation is CASSLTSGKDEQFF. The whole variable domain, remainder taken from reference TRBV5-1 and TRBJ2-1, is KAGVTQTPRYLIKTRGQQVTLSCSPISGHRSVSWYQQTPGQGLQFLFEYFSETQRNKGNFPGRFSGRQFSNSRSEMNVSTLELGDSALYLCASSLTSGKDEQFFGPGTRLTVL.

The CDR3 DNA follows: TGTGCCAGCAATTACGGGGGGGATGGCTACACCTTC. The encoded protein is CASNYGGDGYTF. The rearrangement links TRBV28 to TRBJ1-2; D perhaps matches TRBD1 (5 bases). Germline V lookup: CDR1 MDHEN, CDR2 SYDVKM. Trimming took 7 bases from V and 6 from J, leaving 12 bases between them. CDR3 size: 12 residues.

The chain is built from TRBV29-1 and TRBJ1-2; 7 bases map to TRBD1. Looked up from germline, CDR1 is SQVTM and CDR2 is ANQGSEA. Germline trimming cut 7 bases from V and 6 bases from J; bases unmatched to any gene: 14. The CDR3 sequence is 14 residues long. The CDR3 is CSGLNVTGNHGYTF. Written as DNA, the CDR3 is TGCAGCGGACTCAATGTGACAGGGAATCATGGCTACACCTTC.

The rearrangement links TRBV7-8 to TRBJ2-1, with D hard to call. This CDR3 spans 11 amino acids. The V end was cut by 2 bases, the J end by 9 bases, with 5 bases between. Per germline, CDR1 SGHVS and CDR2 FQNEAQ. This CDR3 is CASSLLGEQFF. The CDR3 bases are TGTGCCAGCAGCTTACTAGGTGAGCAGTTCTTC.

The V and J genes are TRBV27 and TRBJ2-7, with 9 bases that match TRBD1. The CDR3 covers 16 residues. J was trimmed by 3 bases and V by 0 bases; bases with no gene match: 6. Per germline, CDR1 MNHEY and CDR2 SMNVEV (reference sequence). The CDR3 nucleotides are TGTGCCAGCAGTTTATCGTTCGGGACAGGGTTCTACGAGCAGTACTTC. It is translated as CASSLSFGTGFYEQYF.

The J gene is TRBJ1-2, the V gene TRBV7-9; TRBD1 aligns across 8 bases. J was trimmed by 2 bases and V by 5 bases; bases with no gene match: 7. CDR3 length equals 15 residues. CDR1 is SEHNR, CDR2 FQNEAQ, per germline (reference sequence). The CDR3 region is CASSPPDRVNYGYTF. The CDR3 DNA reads TGTGCCAGCAGCCCCCCGGACAGGGTAAACTATGGCTACACCTTC.

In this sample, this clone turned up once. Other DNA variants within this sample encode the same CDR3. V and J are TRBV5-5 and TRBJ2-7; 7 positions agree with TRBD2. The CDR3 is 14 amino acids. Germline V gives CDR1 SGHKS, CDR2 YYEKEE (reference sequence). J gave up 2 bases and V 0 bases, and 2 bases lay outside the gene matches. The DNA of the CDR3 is TGTGCCAGCAGCTTGGCGGGAGGTGCCTACGAGCAGTACTTC. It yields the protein CASSLAGGAYEQYF.

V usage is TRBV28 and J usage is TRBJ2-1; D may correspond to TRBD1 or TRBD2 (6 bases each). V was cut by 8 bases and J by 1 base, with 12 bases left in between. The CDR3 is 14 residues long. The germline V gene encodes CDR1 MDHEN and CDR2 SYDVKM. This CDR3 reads CASRGPVSYNEQFF. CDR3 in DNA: TGTGCCAGCCGGGGGCCCGTATCCTACAATGAGCAGTTCTTC.